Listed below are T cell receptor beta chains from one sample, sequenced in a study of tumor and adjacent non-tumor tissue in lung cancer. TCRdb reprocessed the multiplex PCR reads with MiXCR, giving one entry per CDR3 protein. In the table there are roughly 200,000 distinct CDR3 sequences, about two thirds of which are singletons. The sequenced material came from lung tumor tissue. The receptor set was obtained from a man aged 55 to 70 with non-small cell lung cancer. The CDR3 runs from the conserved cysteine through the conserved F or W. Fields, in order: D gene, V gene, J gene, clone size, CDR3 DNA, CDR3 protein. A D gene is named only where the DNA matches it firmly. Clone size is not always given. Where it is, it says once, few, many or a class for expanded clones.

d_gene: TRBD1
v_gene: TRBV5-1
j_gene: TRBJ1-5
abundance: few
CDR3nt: TGCGCCAGCAGCTTGACAGGGGATAGCAATCAGCCCCAGCATTTT
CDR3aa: CASSLTGDSNQPQHF

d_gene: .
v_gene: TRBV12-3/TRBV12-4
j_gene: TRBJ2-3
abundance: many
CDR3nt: TGTGCCAGCAGTTTAGATCGGCCCACAGATACGCAGTATTTT
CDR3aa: CASSLDRPTDTQYF

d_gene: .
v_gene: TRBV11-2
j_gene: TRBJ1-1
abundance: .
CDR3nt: TGTGCCAACAGCTTTACGGGGCCGAACACTGAAGCTTTCTTT
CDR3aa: CANSFTGPNTEAFF

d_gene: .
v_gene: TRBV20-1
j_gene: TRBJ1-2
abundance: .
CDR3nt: TGCTATGCTAGAGTTCGGGCGACGGTGAACTATGGCTACACCTTC
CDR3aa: CYARVRATVNYGYTF

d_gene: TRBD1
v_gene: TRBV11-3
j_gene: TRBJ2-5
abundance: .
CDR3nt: TGTGCCAGCAGCTTAAGGGGTTGGACAGGACGAGAGACCCAGTACTTC
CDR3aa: CASSLRGWTGRETQYF

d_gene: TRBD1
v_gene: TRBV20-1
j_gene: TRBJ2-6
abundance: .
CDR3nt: TGCAGTGCTAGCGGCCGGGACAGTGGACTCTATGGGGCCAACGTCCTGACTTTC
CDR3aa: CSASGRDSGLYGANVLTF

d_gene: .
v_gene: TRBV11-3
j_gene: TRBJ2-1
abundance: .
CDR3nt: TGTGCCAGCAGCAATGAGCAGTTCTTC
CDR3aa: CASSNEQFF

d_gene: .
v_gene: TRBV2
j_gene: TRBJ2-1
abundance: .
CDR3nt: TGTGCCAGCAGTGAGGCAGAGTTCAATGCGCAGTTCTTC
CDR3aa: CASSEAEFNAQFF

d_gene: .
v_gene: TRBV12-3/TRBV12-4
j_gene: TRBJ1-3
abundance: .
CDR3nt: TGTGCCAGCGGTTTAGCGCTCTCCCTAGATGGAAACACCATATATTTC
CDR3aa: CASGLALSLDGNTIYF

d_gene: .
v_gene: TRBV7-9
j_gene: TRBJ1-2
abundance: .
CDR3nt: TGTGCCAGCAGCTTAGGGTGCCCGGTTCGCTACACCTTC
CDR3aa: CASSLGCPVRYTF

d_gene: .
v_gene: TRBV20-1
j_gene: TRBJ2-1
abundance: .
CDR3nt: TGCAGTGCTAGAACTAGCAGTGTCAATGAGCAGTCCTTC
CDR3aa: CSARTSSVNEQSF

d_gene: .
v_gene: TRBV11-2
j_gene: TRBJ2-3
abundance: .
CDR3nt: TGTGCCAGCAGCTTAGGGATCCCCACAGATACGCAGTATTTT
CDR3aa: CASSLGIPTDTQYF

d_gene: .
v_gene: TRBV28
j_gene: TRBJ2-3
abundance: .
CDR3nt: TGTGACAGCAGTGCGGGACAGAGCACAGATACGCAGTATTTT
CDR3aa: CDSSAGQSTDTQYF

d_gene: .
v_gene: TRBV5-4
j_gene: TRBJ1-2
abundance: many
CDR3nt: TGTGCCAGCAGCTTTAGTGGGGGCTATGGCTACACCTTC
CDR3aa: CASSFSGGYGYTF

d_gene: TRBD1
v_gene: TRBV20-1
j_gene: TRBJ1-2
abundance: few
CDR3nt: TGCAGTCCTAGAGACCAGGGGGGATATGGCTACACCTTC
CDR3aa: CSPRDQGGYGYTF

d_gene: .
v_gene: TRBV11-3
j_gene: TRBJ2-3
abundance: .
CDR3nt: TGTGCCAGCAGCTTCTCGCTTTCACATACGCGGTATTTT
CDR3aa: CASSFSLSHTRYF

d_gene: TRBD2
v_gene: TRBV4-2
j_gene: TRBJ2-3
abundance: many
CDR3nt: TGTGCCAGCAGCCAAGACCGTGCGGGGGAGCAACAGTATTTT
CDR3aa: CASSQDRAGEQQYF

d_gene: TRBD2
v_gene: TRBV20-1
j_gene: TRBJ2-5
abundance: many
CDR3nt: TGCAGTGCTAGAGATAGCGGGGGGCGCCAAGAGACCCAGTACTTC
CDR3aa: CSARDSGGRQETQYF

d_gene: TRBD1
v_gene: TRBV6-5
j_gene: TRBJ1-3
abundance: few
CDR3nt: TGTGCCAGCAAGGGGGCAGTTGCTGGAAACACCATATATTTT
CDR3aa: CASKGAVAGNTIYF

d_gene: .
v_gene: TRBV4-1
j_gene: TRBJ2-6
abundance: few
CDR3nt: TGCGCCAGCAGCGCAAGGGACACAGACTCTGGGGCCAACGTCCTGACTTTC
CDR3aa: CASSARDTDSGANVLTF

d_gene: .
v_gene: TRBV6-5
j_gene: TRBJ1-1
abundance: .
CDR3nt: TGCGTCAGCAGTCGGGGGGGGGCGCAAACTGAAGCTTTCTTT
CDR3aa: CVSSRGGAQTEAFF

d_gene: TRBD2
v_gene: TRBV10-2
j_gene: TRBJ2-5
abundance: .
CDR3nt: TGCCCCAGCAGTGGGAGGGGACGCGAGACCCAGTACTTC
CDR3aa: CPSSGRGRETQYF

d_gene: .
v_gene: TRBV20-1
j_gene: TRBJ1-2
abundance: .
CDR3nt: TGCAGTGCTAAAAGAGGGCCCTATGGCTACACCTTC
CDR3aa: CSAKRGPYGYTF

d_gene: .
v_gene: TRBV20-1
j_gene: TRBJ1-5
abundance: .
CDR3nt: TGCAGTGCTATAGCACAAGGGGACCAACCCCAGCATTTT
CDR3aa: CSAIAQGDQPQHF

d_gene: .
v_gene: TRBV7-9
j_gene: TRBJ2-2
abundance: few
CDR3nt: TGTGCCAGCAGCCGATATAGTGACACCGGGGAGCTGTTTTTT
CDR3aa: CASSRYSDTGELFF

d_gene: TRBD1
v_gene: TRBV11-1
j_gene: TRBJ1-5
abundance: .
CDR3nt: TGTGCTAGCAGCCTAGACAGGGTTCAGTCCCAGCATTTT
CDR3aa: CASSLDRVQSQHF

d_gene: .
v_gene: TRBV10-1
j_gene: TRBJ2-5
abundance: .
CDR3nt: TGCGCCAGCAGTGAGGCAGGGGATCCCGGGACCCTGTACTTC
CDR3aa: CASSEAGDPGTLYF

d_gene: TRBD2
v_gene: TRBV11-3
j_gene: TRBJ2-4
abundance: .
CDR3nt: TGTGCCAGCAGCCCAGGGACTAGCTTCCCCGAAATAGACATTCAATACTTC
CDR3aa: CASSPGTSFPEIDIQYF

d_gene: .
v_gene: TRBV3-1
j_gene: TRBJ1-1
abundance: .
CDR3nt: TGTGCCAGCAGCCGTCGAGAGACTGAAGCTTTCTTT
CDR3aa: CASSRRETEAFF

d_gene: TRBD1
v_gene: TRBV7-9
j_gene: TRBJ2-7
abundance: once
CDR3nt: TGTGCCAGCAGCCTCCAGGAATCCACAGGGGAGAAGCAGTACTTC
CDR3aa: CASSLQESTGEKQYF

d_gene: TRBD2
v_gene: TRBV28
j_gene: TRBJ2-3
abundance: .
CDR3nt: TGTGCCAGCAGTTGCGGGGGGGCGGGAGATACGCTGTATTTT
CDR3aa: CASSCGGAGDTLYF

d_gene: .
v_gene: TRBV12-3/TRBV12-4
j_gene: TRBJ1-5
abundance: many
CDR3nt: TGTGCCAGCAGTTTGGAAGGTCAGCCCCAGCATTTT
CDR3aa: CASSLEGQPQHF

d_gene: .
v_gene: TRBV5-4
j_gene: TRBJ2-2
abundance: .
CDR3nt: TGTGCCAATAGCTTGGATCCACCTGGGGAGCTGTATTTT
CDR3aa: CANSLDPPGELYF

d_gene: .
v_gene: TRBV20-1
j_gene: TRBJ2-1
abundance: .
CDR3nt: TGCAGTGCTAGAGATCTGACAGCCTACAATGAGCAGTTCTTC
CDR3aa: CSARDLTAYNEQFF

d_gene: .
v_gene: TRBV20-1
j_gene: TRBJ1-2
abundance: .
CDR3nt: TGCAGTGCTAGTGAACGGACGGGCCTTCAAGGCTACACCTTC
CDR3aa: CSASERTGLQGYTF

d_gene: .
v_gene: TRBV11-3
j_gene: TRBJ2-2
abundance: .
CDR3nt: TGTGCCAGCAGCCGCGGTCCGGACCGGGACCTGGTTTTT
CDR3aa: CASSRGPDRDLVF

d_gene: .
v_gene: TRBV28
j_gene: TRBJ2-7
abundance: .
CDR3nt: TGTGCCAACAGCCCCCCCTTAGACAGCCCCGAGCATTACTTC
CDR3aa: CANSPPLDSPEHYF

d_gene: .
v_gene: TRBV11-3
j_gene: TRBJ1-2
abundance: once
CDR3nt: TGTGCCAGTAGCTTGACAGTAAACTATGGCTACACCTTC
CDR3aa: CASSLTVNYGYTF

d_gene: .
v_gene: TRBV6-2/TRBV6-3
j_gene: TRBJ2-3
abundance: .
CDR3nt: TGTGCCAGCAGTCCGCATTCGACAGGCCCTGATACGCAGTATTTT
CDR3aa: CASSPHSTGPDTQYF

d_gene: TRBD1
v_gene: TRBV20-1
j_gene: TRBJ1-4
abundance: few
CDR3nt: TGCAGTGCTAACGACAGGGGAGGTGAAAAACTGTTTTTT
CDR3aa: CSANDRGGEKLFF

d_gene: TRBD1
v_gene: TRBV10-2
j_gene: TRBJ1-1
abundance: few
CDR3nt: TGCGCCAGCAGACAGGGGAGGGCCACTGAAGCTTTCTTT
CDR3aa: CASRQGRATEAFF

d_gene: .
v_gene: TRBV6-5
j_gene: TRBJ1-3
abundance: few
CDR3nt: TGTGCCAGCCGTCACAGGGCCACTGGAAACACCATATATTTT
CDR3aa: CASRHRATGNTIYF

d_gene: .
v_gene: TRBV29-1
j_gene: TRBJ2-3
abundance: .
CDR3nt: TGCATCGGCGCGGGCCCACACACAGATACGCAGTATTTT
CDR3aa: CIGAGPHTDTQYF

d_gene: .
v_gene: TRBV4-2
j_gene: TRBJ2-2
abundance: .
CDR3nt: TGTGTCAGCAGCCAAGACGGCGGGTGCCACGCGAACACCGGGGAACTGTTTTTT
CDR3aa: CVSSQDGGCHANTGELFF

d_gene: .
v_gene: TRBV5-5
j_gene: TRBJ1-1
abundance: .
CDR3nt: TGTGCCAGCAGAGAGAGGTGGTTGAACACTGAAGCTTTCTTT
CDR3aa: CASRERWLNTEAFF